This TCR beta chain appears in the sequencing data of a study of CD4 T cells in relation to SARS-CoV-2 and coronaviruses. Before the COVID-19 pandemic, during about 2011-2019, CD4+ T cells were taken from unexposed donors. Isolation of CD4+ T cells took place after about 9 days in culture. Unexposed-donor CD4+ T cells were probed with SARS-CoV-2 S/N and four cold-coronavirus spikes, cells permitting. As regards this clone: Its antigen is unidentified.

Generated by immunoSEQ multiplex PCR, the TCRdb table keeps only in-frame clones and is missing some. The sample consists of 14,000 or so clones, under 80% of them appearing once. The V and J ends lost 2 bases and 0 bases respectively, with 15 bases between them. Germline loops: CDR1 KGHDR, CDR2 SFDVKD. This CDR3 contains 17 residues. This clonotype was sampled from a human donor in good health. The rearrangement uses TRBV24-1 and TRBJ1-2; D is perhaps TRBD1 (6 bases). Sample: CD4+ T cells from PBMCs, cultured in vitro. CDR3 region: CATSDSRAGHPNYGYTF. DNA for the CDR3: TGTGCCACCAGTGATTCCCGAGCGGGACATCCTAACTATGGCTACACCTTC.